Below, 26 T cell receptor beta chains from the same sample are listed, as sequenced in a study of CD4 T cells in relation to SARS-CoV-2 and coronaviruses. Sequencing used immunoSEQ multiplex PCR; TCRdb keeps in-frame clones, though not all of them. The table includes around 70,000 clones, around 86% detected once. Unexposed donor CD4+ T cells date from about 2011-2018, before the COVID-19 pandemic. Source material: memory CD4+ T cells from PBMCs. The receptor source for this set is a human donor in good health.

This chain joins TRBV6-5 and TRBJ2-7, with D perhaps matching TRBD1 or TRBD2 (5 bases each). Trimming took off 7 bases at V and 7 bases at J, with 20 bases between the two ends. There are 14 residues in the CDR3. The germline V gene encodes CDR1 MNHEY and CDR2 SVGAGI. The CDR3 DNA sequence: TGTGCCAGCACCTCCGGGGCAGGGCCAGGGGAGCAGTACTTC. Protein: CASTSGAGPGEQYF.

This clone has a handful of counts. The V and J genes are TRBV5-1 and TRBJ1-1; 9 bases line up with TRBD1. The CDR3 is made up of 15 amino acids. Trimming cost V 0 bases and J 1 base; bases outside gene matches: 1. Germline lookup yields CDR1 SGHRS and CDR2 YFSETQ. The CDR3 DNA follows: TGCGCCAGCAGCTTGGAGGACAGGGGGAACACTGAAGCTTTCTTT. It is translated as CASSLEDRGNTEAFF.

This clone occurred a few times. This sequence joins TRBV19 and TRBJ1-5; TRBD1 agrees at 9 bases. J gave up 4 bases and V 3 bases, and 7 bases lay outside the gene matches. This CDR3 spans 16 amino acids. Germline values: CDR1 LNHDA, CDR2 SQIVND (reference sequence). CDR3 nucleotide sequence: TGTGCCAGTAGTATGGCACAGGGGGCAGGGAATCAGCCCCAGCATTTT. Translation gives CASSMAQGAGNQPQHF.

This clone turned up a few times. The chain joins TRBV7-8 to TRBJ2-2; D is perhaps TRBD1 (6 bases). Trimming took 3 bases from V and 4 from J, leaving 12 bases between them. The V gene's germline CDR1 is SGHVS and CDR2 FQNEAQ. This CDR3 is 15 amino acids long. The CDR3 nucleotides are TGTGCCAGCAGCTTGAGGGGACAAGTCACCGGGGAGCTGTTTTTT. Protein product: CASSLRGQVTGELFF.

The chain has TRBV2 and TRBJ1-1; D not resolved. Germline V gene data show CDR1 as SNHLY and CDR2 as FYNNEI. The CDR3 runs 13 residues. Trimming took 6 bases from V and 1 from J, leaving 9 bases between them. The CDR3, as DNA: TGTGCCAGCAGCACCTCAGAGAACACTGAAGCTTTCTTT. Residues: CASSTSENTEAFF. Full variable domain (remainder filled in from reference TRBV2 and TRBJ1-1): EPEVTQTPSHQVTQMGQEVILRCVPISNHLYFYWYRQILGQKVEFLVSFYNNEISEKSEIFDDQFSVERPDGSNFTLKIRSTKLEDSAMYFCASSTSENTEAFFGQGTRLTVV.

CDR3 DNA sequence: TGCGCCAGCAGCTTGGTACTGGACAGTTCAGATACGCAGTATTTT. This encodes CASSLVLDSSDTQYF. This chain uses TRBV5-1 with TRBJ2-3; D possibly corresponds to TRBD1 (6 bases). Trimming shortened V by 0 bases and J by 4 bases, and 12 bases separated the two germline ends. This CDR3 has 15 residues. Germline-derived CDR1 and CDR2 are SGHRS and YFSETQ. Based on the CDR3 plus reference TRBV5-1 and TRBJ2-3, the full variable domain is KAGVTQTPRYLIKTRGQQVTLSCSPISGHRSVSWYQQTPGQGLQFLFEYFSETQRNKGNFPGRFSGRQFSNSRSEMNVSTLELGDSALYLCASSLVLDSSDTQYFGPGTRLTVL.

The CDR3 reads CASSIGGSGPGYTF. CDR3 coding DNA: TGTGCCAGTAGTATTGGAGGGTCCGGACCTGGCTACACCTTC. The chain uses TRBV19 and TRBJ1-2, with D unclear. This CDR3 is built from 14 residues. V lost 3 bases and J lost 7, with 15 bases in between. Germline CDR1 is LNHDA and CDR2 is SQIVND (reference sequence).

Worth noting for this clone: This same CDR3 is encoded by further DNA sequences in the sample. The rearrangement uses TRBV27 and TRBJ1-1; D uncertain. The germline V and J ends were trimmed by 9 bases and 0 bases, with 8 bases remaining between them. The CDR3 sequence is 12 residues long. Germline V lookup: CDR1 MNHEY, CDR2 SMNVEV (reference sequence). CDR3 nucleotides: TGTGCCAGTCGGACGTTGAACACTGAAGCTTTCTTT. It is translated as CASRTLNTEAFF.

This chain joins TRBV6-4 and TRBJ2-2; D is undetermined. In germline, CDR1 is MRHNA, CDR2 SNTAGT. Between the trimmed V and J ends, which lost 3 bases and 0 bases, there was a span of 5 bases. The CDR3 is 14 residues long. In nucleotides, the CDR3 is TGTGCCAGCAGTGAGCAGTCGAACACCGGGGAGCTGTTTTTT. Protein: CASSEQSNTGELFF.

The chain couples TRBV2 to TRBJ1-5; 8 bases line up with TRBD1. The CDR3 has 16 residues. Trimming at V came to 7 bases and at J to 5 bases, leaving 13 bases not matched to a gene. Germline-derived CDR1 and CDR2 are SNHLY and FYNNEI. CDR3: CASTFRSDREYQPQHF. The CDR3 DNA is TGTGCCAGCACTTTCCGGTCGGACAGGGAATATCAGCCCCAGCATTTT. The whole variable domain, filled in from reference TRBV2 and TRBJ1-5, reads EPEVTQTPSHQVTQMGQEVILRCVPISNHLYFYWYRQILGQKVEFLVSFYNNEISEKSEIFDDQFSVERPDGSNFTLKIRSTKLEDSAMYFCASTFRSDREYQPQHFGDGTRLSIL.

V and J are TRBV30 and TRBJ1-5, with D tentatively TRBD1 (5 bases). Trimming removed 0 bases at V and 6 bases at J, with 12 bases between. The CDR3 totals 14 residues. Germline CDR1 reads GTSNPN; CDR2 reads SVGIG (reference sequence). This chain's CDR3 is CAWSVARALQPQHF. CDR3 DNA sequence: TGTGCCTGGAGTGTAGCCAGGGCCCTTCAGCCCCAGCATTTT.

The rearrangement uses TRBV25-1 and TRBJ1-4, with D possibly being TRBD1 (5 bases). In germline, CDR1 is MGHDK, CDR2 SYGVNS. The CDR3 spans 15 residues. V shed 4 bases and J shed 8 bases, with 17 bases lying between them. The CDR3 DNA follows: TGTGCCAGCAGTGCTGGTGGGCAGGGAGGAGAAAAACTGTTTTTT. Translating gives CASSAGGQGGEKLFF.

The chain uses TRBV5-5 and TRBJ2-1; 7 bases map to TRBD1. CDR1 SGHKS and CDR2 YYEKEE come from the germline V gene (reference sequence). The CDR3 spans 14 residues. Trimming removed 4 bases from V and 3 bases from J; junction bases left unmatched: 4. CDR3 loop: CASSKGQNYNEQFF. CDR3 nucleotides: TGTGCCAGCAGCAAGGGACAGAACTACAATGAGCAGTTCTTC.

The gene calls are TRBV18 and TRBJ1-2; D is unclear. Trimming left V 3 bases short and J 6 bases short, with 8 bases between. Germline CDR1 is KGHSH and CDR2 is LQKENI. This CDR3 is built from 12 residues. CDR3 loop: CASSPNMDGYTF. The CDR3 DNA follows: TGTGCCAGCTCACCGAATATGGATGGCTACACCTTC.

This sequence joins TRBV30 and TRBJ1-1; 7 bases are a match to TRBD1. Losses at the gene ends were 1 base for V and 5 bases for J; bases not matched to a gene: 13. The CDR3 consists of 16 residues. The germline CDR1 and CDR2 sequences are GTSNPN and SVGIG (reference sequence). This CDR3 is CAWSDSTRGLWTEAFF. The CDR3 DNA is TGTGCCTGGAGTGACTCAACTAGGGGGCTTTGGACTGAAGCTTTCTTT.

This clone was detected a few times. In nucleotides, the CDR3 is TGTGCCAGCAGCTTGATGCCACCCCCCTATGGCTACACCTTC. This codes for CASSLMPPPYGYTF. The chain combines TRBV5-6 with TRBJ1-2; D is ambiguous. The CDR3 consists of 14 residues. CDR1 is SGHDT, CDR2 YYEEEE, per germline. Trimming pared 1 base from V and 4 bases from J, leaving 11 bases between.

In regard to this clone: Other DNA variants within this sample encode the same CDR3. This chain links TRBV5-1 with TRBJ1-4; D gene uncertain. CDR1 is SGHRS, CDR2 YFSETQ, per germline. Trimming removed 0 bases from V and 4 bases from J, with 7 bases in between. CDR3 length: 14 residues. CDR3 loop: CASSLEVGNEKLFF. Written as DNA, the CDR3 is TGCGCCAGCAGCTTGGAGGTTGGTAATGAAAAACTGTTTTTT.

The V and J genes are TRBV5-1 and TRBJ1-2, with TRBD1 matching over 9 bases. There are 14 residues in the CDR3. CDR1 and CDR2 from the germline V gene are SGHRS and YFSETQ. The junction had 12 bases not matched to a gene; V was cut back by 7 bases and J by 8 bases. CDR3 protein: CASEPIRTGEGYTF. The CDR3 region has the DNA TGCGCCAGCGAGCCCATTCGGACAGGGGAAGGCTACACCTTC.

The table lists this clone with a few counts. This chain's CDR3 is CASRLAGGGYEQYF. CDR3 sequence (DNA): TGTGCCAGCAGACTAGCGGGGGGAGGATACGAGCAGTACTTC. The V and J genes are TRBV27 and TRBJ2-7; TRBD2 agrees at 12 bases. Germline V gives CDR1 MNHEY, CDR2 SMNVEV (reference sequence). Unmatched junction bases numbered 4, after V lost 6 bases and J lost 4 bases. The CDR3 has 14 amino acids.

This clone was observed once. The J gene is TRBJ1-6, the V gene TRBV19, with 9 positions matching TRBD1. V lost 7 bases to trimming and J lost 7 bases; unmatched junction nucleotides: 8. The CDR3 runs 15 residues. From germline, CDR1 is LNHDA and CDR2 SQIVND (reference sequence). Written as DNA, the CDR3 is TGTGCCAGTACCCGAGAGGGACAGGGCAATTCACCCCTCCACTTT. It encodes CASTREGQGNSPLHF.

This clone appeared a single time. This chain uses TRBV28 with TRBJ2-1; 8 bases match TRBD2. Germline values: CDR1 MDHEN, CDR2 SYDVKM. The CDR3 sequence is 17 residues long. Trimming at V came to 5 bases and at J to 6 bases, leaving 15 bases not matched to a gene. In DNA, the CDR3 is TGTGCCAGCAGTGCGCCTCCCGGGACTAGGGGGAGCAATGAGCAGTTCTTC. Translated, it gives CASSAPPGTRGSNEQFF.

This clone was seen a few times. This rearrangement joins TRBV3-1 (or the pseudogene TRBV3-2) to TRBJ2-7; a weak D match, TRBD1 (5 bases). The germline gives CDR1 LGHDT, CDR2 YNNKEL (reference sequence). Trimming cost V 2 bases and J 6 bases, with 17 bases left between them. The CDR3 is made up of 15 amino acids. The CDR3 region is CASSQLGARMGEQYF. For the CDR3, the DNA is TGTGCCAGCAGCCAACTTGGGGCCAGGATGGGCGAGCAGTACTTC.

This clone was observed a handful of times. The chain is built from TRBV7-8 and TRBJ2-2, with D maybe TRBD1 (6 bases). The CDR3 is 15 residues long. The ends were cut back, 5 bases at V and 3 bases at J, with 13 bases in the middle. Germline values: CDR1 SGHVS, CDR2 FQNEAQ. This CDR3 reads CASSRETGYTGELFF. CDR3 sequence (DNA): TGTGCCAGCAGCCGAGAAACAGGGTACACCGGGGAGCTGTTTTTT.

The chain uses TRBV11-2 and TRBJ1-3, with D tentatively TRBD1 (6 bases). Germline lookup yields CDR1 SGHAT and CDR2 FQNNGV. Trimming took 2 bases from V and 3 from J, leaving 11 bases between them. CDR3 length equals 15 residues. CDR3 in amino acids: CASSLRGTDGNTIYF. In DNA form, the CDR3 reads TGTGCCAGCAGCTTAAGGGGGACGGATGGAAACACCATATATTTT.

The chain employs TRBV27 and TRBJ2-1; D unclear. Germline V gives CDR1 MNHEY, CDR2 SMNVEV (reference sequence). This CDR3 is built from 13 residues. V gave up 5 bases and J gave up 0 bases, with 5 bases separating them. The CDR3 loop reads CASSLNSYNEQFF. Here the CDR3 DNA reads TGTGCCAGCAGTCTAAACTCCTACAATGAGCAGTTCTTC.

The chain links TRBV5-1 to TRBJ1-3; TRBD1 might be the D (5 bases). Trimming cost V 0 bases and J 0 bases, with 7 bases left between them. The CDR3 is 15 amino acids. CDR1 is SGHRS, CDR2 YFSETQ, per germline. CDR3 sequence (DNA): TGCGCCAGCAGCTTGGGGACAATCTCTGGAAACACCATATATTTT. It encodes CASSLGTISGNTIYF.